This paragraph covers one TCR beta chain sequence. Its antigen is not identified. Repertoires were generated with immunoSEQ multiplex PCR, while TCRdb's copy carries only in-frame clones and drops some. The sample holds 15,000 or so clones, 55% to 70% seen once. This specimen comes from a study of immune cell composition in non-small cell lung cancer. The study, taken as a whole, reports: Smoking pack-years did not significantly correlate with tumour TCR-beta clonality.

Genomic DNA came from frozen unsorted single-cell suspensions. Losses at the gene ends were 2 bases for V and 2 bases for J; bases not matched to a gene: 4. The CDR3 covers 16 residues. CDR1 LNHDA and CDR2 SQIVND come from the germline V gene (reference sequence). The sample comprised lung tumor tissue. This TCR derives from a human donor with non-small cell lung cancer. V usage is TRBV19 and J usage is TRBJ2-3; TRBD2 agrees at 10 bases. CDR3 sequence reads: CASSIRLAGDTDTQYF. CDR3 in DNA: TGTGCCAGTAGTATAAGGCTAGCGGGGGACACAGATACGCAGTATTTT.